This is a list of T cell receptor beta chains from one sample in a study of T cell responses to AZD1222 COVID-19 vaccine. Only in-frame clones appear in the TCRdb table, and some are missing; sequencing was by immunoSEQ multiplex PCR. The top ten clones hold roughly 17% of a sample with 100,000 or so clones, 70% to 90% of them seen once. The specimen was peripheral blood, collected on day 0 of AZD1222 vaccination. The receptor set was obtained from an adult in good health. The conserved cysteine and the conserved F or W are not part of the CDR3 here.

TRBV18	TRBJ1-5	ASSRGQGRDQPQH
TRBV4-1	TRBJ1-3	ASSQTTDIYSGNTIY
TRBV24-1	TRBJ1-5	ATSSGVSNQPQH
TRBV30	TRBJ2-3	AWSASGIITDTQY
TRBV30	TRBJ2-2	AWRPRGRVYTGELF
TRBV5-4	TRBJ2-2	ASSANRDNWELF
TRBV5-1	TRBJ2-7	AVFEIGGCSYEQY
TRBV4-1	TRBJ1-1	ASSQDRSGDTEAF
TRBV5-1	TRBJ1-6	ASSPQGSSYNSPLH
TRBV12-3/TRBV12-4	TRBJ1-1	ASNPGNTEAF
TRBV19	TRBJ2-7	ASSSESVLTYEQY
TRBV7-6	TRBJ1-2	ASSLAQGASYGYT
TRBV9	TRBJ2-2	ASSPGTNTGELF
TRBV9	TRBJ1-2	ASSVGDRDHGYT
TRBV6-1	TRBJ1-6	ASSDPGQGAPSSYNSPLH
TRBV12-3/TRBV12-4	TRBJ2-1	ASSGLRYNEQF
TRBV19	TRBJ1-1	ASSIRLGTEAF
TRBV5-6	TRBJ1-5	ASSSLDRDGQPQH
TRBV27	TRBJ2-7	ASRVGRGQYEQY
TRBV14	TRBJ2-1	ASSHTGRFQF
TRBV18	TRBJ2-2	ASSPRPGSNTGELF
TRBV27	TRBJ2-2	ASRAFSNTGELF
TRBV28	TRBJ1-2	ASGTGEVNYGYT
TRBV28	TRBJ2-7	ASRPSGTSYEQY
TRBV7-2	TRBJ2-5	ASSLGQGQETQY
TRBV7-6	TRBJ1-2	ASSLASDGYGYT
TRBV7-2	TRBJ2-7	ASSGRGGWYEQY
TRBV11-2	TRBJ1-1	ASSLSGDRIEAF
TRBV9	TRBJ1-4	ASSVAGDEKLF
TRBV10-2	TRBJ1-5	ASSRDGESNQPQH
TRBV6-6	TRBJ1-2	ASRGDRGGGYT
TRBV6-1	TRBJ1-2	ASSEGRNYGYT
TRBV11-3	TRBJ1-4	ASSTDRGGEKLF
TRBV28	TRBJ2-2	ASSPPPGNTGELF
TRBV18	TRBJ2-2	ASSPPVRAPGELF
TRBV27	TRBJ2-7	ASSSGTAPYEQY
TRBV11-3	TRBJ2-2	ASSPSSGGAFTGELF
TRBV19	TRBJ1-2	ASSRSRYGYT
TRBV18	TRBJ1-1	ASSPSQLNTEAF
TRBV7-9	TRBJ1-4	ASSLVSGGGKLF
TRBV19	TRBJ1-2	ASKGRGLGYT
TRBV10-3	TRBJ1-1	AISERLQGNTEAF
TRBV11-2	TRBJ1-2	ASSLGVPRPGYT
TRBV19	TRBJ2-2	ASRRTGGTGELF
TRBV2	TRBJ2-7	ASSGTRNYEQY
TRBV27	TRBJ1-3	ASSPNVGTGNTIY
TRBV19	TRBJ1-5	ASSIAQPSSNQPQH
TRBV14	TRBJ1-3	ASSPRPSSGNTIY